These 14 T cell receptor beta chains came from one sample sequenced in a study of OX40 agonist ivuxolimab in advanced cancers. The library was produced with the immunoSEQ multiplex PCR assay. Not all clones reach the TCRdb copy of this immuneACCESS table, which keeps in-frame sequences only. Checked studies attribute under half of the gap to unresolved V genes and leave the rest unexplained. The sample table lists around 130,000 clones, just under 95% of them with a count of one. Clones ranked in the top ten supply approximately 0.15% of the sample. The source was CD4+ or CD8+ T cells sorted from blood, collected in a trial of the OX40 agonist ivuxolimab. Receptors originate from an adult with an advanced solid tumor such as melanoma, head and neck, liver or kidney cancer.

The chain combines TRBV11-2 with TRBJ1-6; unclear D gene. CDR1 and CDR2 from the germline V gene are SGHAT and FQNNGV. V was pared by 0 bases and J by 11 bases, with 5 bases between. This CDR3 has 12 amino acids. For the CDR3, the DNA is TGTGCCAGCAGCTTAGAGAGGACACCCCTCCACTTT. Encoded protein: CASSLERTPLHF.

CDR3 DNA: TGTGCCAGCAGCCTCGAGGGTAGCGGCTACGAGCAGTACTTC. Protein product: CASSLEGSGYEQYF. V gene TRBV7-9 combines with J gene TRBJ2-7; D is possibly TRBD2 (6 bases). Germline values: CDR1 SEHNR, CDR2 FQNEAQ (reference sequence). V was shortened by 5 bases and J by 3 bases, with 14 bases between the two germline ends. The CDR3 is 14 residues long. The full variable domain, its missing parts supplied by reference TRBV7-9 and TRBJ2-7, is DTGVSQNPRHKITKRGQNVTFRCDPISEHNRLYWYRQTLGQGPEFLTYFQNEAQLEKSRLLSDRFSAERPKGSFSTLEIQRTEQGDSAMYLCASSLEGSGYEQYFGPGTRLTVT.

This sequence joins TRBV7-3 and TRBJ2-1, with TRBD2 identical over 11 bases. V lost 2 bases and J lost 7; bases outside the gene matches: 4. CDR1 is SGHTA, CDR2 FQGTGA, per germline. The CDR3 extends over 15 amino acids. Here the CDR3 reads CASSLGSGRANEQFF. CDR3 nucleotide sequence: TGTGCCAGCAGCTTAGGTAGCGGGAGGGCGAATGAGCAGTTCTTC.

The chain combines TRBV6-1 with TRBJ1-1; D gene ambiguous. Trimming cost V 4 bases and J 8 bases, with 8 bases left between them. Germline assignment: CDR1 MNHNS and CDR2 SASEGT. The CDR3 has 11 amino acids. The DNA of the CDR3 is TGTGCCAGCAGTGCGGAGAGGGAAGCTTTCTTT. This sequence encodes CASSAEREAFF.

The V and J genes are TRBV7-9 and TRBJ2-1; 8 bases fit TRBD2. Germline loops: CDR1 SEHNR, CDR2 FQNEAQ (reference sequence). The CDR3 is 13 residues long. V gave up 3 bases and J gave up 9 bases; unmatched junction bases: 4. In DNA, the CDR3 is TGTGCCAGCAGCTTCGGACTAGCCGGTGAGCAGTTCTTC. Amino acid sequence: CASSFGLAGEQFF. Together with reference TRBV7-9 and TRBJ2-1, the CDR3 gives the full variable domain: DTGVSQNPRHKITKRGQNVTFRCDPISEHNRLYWYRQTLGQGPEFLTYFQNEAQLEKSRLLSDRFSAERPKGSFSTLEIQRTEQGDSAMYLCASSFGLAGEQFFGPGTRLTVL.

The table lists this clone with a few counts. CDR3 sequence: CASSRTSRGAGNTIYF. DNA of the CDR3: TGTGCCAGCAGCAGGACATCCCGAGGCGCTGGAAACACCATATATTTT. The chain combines TRBV5-6 with TRBJ1-3, with D possibly being TRBD1 (5 bases). V gave up 4 bases and J gave up 2 bases, with 16 bases separating them. The CDR3 sequence is 16 residues long. Germline CDR1 and CDR2: SGHDT and YYEEEE.

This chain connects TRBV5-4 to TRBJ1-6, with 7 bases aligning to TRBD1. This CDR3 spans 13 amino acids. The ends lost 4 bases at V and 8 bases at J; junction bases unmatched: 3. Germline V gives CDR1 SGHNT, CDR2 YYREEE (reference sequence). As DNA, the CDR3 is TGTGCCAGCAGCCCCGACAGGGATTCACCCCTCCACTTT. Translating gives CASSPDRDSPLHF.

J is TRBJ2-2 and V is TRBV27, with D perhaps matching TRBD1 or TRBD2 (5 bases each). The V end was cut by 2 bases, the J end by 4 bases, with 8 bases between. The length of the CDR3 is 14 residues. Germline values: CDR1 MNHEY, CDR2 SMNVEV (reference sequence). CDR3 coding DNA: TGTGCCAGCAGTTTACCAGGGAGCACCGGGGAGCTGTTTTTT. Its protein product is CASSLPGSTGELFF.

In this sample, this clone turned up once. The CDR3, as DNA: TGCAGCGTTCCGACTAGCATGGGTACGCAGTATTTT. Translation: CSVPTSMGTQYF. The chain combines TRBV29-1 with TRBJ2-3; 7 bases are shared with TRBD2. The V gene's germline CDR1 is SQVTM and CDR2 ANQGSEA. This CDR3 region has 12 residues. Trimming at V came to 5 bases and at J to 8 bases, leaving 7 bases not matched to a gene.

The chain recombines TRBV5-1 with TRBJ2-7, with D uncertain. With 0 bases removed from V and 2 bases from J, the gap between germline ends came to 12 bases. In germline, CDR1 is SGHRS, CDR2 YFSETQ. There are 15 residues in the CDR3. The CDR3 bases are TGCGCCAGCAGCTTGGAGGCCGAGGTTCCCTACGAGCAGTACTTC. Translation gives CASSLEAEVPYEQYF.

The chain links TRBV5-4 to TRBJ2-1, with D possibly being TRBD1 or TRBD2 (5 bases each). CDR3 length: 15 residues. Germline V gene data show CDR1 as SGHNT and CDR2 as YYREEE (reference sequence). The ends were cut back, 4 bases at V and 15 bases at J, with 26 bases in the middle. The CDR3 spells CASSPGTQLVLDGFF. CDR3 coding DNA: TGTGCCAGCAGCCCAGGGACCCAACTAGTTCTCGACGGGTTCTTC.

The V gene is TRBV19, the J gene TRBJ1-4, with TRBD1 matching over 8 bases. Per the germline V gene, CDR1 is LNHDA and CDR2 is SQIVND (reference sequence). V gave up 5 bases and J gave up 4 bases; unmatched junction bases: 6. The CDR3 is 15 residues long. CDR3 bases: TGTGCCAGTAGTCCTGGACAGGGACTTAATGAAAAACTGTTTTTT. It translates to CASSPGQGLNEKLFF.

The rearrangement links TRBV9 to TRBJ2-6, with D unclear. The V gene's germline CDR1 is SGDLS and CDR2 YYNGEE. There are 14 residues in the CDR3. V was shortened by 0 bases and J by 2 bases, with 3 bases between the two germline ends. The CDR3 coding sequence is TGTGCCAGCAGCGTAGGGGCTGGGGCCAACGTCCTGACTTTC. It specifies CASSVGAGANVLTF. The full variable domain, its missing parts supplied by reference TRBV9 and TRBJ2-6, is DSGVTQTPKHLITATGQRVTLRCSPRSGDLSVYWYQQSLDQGLQFLIQYYNGEERAKGNILERFSAQQFPDLHSELNLSSLELGDSALYFCASSVGAGANVLTFGAGSRLTVL.

The DNA for the CDR3 is TGTGCCAGCAGTTACGTTGGCCCGGGTTCCGGCAATCAGCCCCAGCATTTT. This sequence encodes CASSYVGPGSGNQPQHF. This chain uses TRBV2 with TRBJ1-5; D is unclear. Germline values: CDR1 SNHLY, CDR2 FYNNEI. V shed 5 bases and J shed 2 bases, with 19 bases lying between them. This CDR3 contains 17 residues.